The entry below describes one T cell receptor (beta chain). CDR1 and CDR2 (germline): SGHRS, YFSETQ. J was trimmed by 3 bases and V by 0 bases; bases with no gene match: 2. The CDR3 consists of 14 residues. Full-length variable regions came from constant-region reverse primers plus semi-nested Nested Universal Primer A PCR. In TCRdb, the 5' RACE reads were re-called with MiXCR into one record per CDR3 protein. This table holds some 31,000 distinct CDR3 sequences, 20% to 30% found once. The source is a female donor with breast cancer. This rearrangement joins TRBV5-1 to TRBJ2-7; 8 bases agree with TRBD1. Sequenced: naive CD4+ T cells sorted from a lymph node. The subset here: naive CD4+ T cells, CD4+CD45RA+CD25-. As DNA, the CDR3 is TGCGCCAGCAGCTTGGGGACAGGGTTCTACGAGCAGTACGTC. Its protein product is CASSLGTGFYEQYV.